This T cell receptor (beta chain) was documented in a study of blood T cells in healthy people across ages. CDR3 size: 13 residues. Germline trimming cut 0 bases from V and 5 bases from J; bases unmatched to any gene: 1. Germline-derived CDR1 and CDR2 are GTSNPN and SVGIG (reference sequence). Donors ranged from roughly 6 to 100 years old and were healthy Caucasians in Russia. Together with a sample-barcoded 5' primer, a J-beta primer mix was included in a second PCR lasting roughly 6 to 12 cycles. TCRdb reprocessed the 5' RACE reads via MiXCR and lists one record per CDR3 protein. The top ten hold under 4.5% of the sample, which has 800,000 or so distinct CDR3 sequences, 25% seen once. The data were also submitted as part of a second study, on T cells of mothers and their children. That paper states: Donation came from a few healthy Caucasian mothers together with their six children. For the second PCR, the M1S primer put in sample barcodes and 2-4 random nucleotides.

Sequencing input: blood. The chain recombines TRBV30 with TRBJ2-4, with TRBD1 identical over 7 bases. This clonotype was sampled from a boy aged 5-17 years in good health. CDR3: CAWSVGTENIQYF. In DNA, the CDR3 is TGTGCCTGGAGTGTTGGGACAGAAAACATTCAGTACTTC.